The sample holds one count of the clone carrying this TCR beta chain. These data originate in a study of blood T cell repertoires in COVID-19. Produced via immunoSEQ multiplex PCR; TCRdb's table is partial and in-frame only. The profile covers fewer than 300,000 clones, with around 90% appearing a single time and around 1.1% taken by the ten largest. CDR3 length: 19 amino acids. The germline CDR1 and CDR2 sequences are PRHDT and FYEKMQ (reference sequence). V lost 4 bases, J lost 1 base, and 11 bases stayed unmatched. The sequence was collected from a woman aged 25 to 45 who had recovered from COVID-19. The sequencing input was PBMCs or T cells enriched from blood (not recorded which). The rearrangement links TRBV13 to TRBJ2-1, with TRBD2 matching 12 bases. The chain's CDR3 is CASSSGTSGLVGSYNEQFF. The CDR3 DNA is TGTGCCAGCAGCTCGGGGACTAGCGGGCTCGTCGGGTCCTACAATGAGCAGTTCTTC. The complete variable domain, with remaining parts taken from reference TRBV13 and TRBJ2-1, reads AAGVIQSPRHLIKEKRETATLKCYPIPRHDTVYWYQQGPGQDPQFLISFYEKMQSDKGSIPDRFSAQQFSDYHSELNMSSLELGDSALYFCASSSGTSGLVGSYNEQFFGPGTRLTVL.